Many counts were recorded for the clone carrying this T cell receptor beta chain. Patients with uncontrolled infections, other autoimmune diseases, pregnancy or lactation were excluded. Using over 8.5 ml of fresh peripheral blood, PBMCs were prepared. This record comes from a study of T cells in Graves' hyperthyroidism and ophthalmopathy. Authors of the study amplified TCR beta CDR3 regions from RNA transcripts. The study used the HTBI primer set for a first-round RT-PCR of the TCR CDR3. TCRdb passed the multiplex PCR reads through MiXCR, listing each CDR3 protein once. The repertoire holds hundreds of thousands of distinct CDR3 sequences, with roughly 15% as singletons. CDR3 length: 14 amino acids. V lost 2 bases and J lost 1, with 8 bases in between. Per germline, CDR1 SEHNR and CDR2 FQNEAQ (reference sequence).

The TCR originated in a woman aged 18-30 years with Graves' ophthalmopathy. The chain recombines TRBV7-9 with TRBJ2-5; no reliable D call. The sample was blood. Written as DNA, the CDR3 is TGTGCCAGCAGCTTACAGGAGATCCAAGAGACCCAGTACTTC. This sequence encodes CASSLQEIQETQYF.